These 9 T cell receptor beta chains were sequenced from one sample in a study of regulatory T cells in long-lasting Graves disease. Through Arm-PCR of CDR3 regions and iRepertoire HTBI primers, TCR beta libraries were built. One entry per CDR3 protein, called by TCRdb with MiXCR from the multiplex PCR reads. The sample consists of about 370,000 distinct CDR3 sequences, roughly a sixth of them appearing once. Time point described: newly diagnosed GD, antithyroid drugs for less than 3 months. RNA from PBMCs was the source of the TCR library. The sample consisted of peripheral blood mononuclear cells (PBMCs), taken at new diagnosis, from a patient treated with antithyroid drugs. These receptors came from a female donor with Graves disease.

This clonotype was counted ten times or more. The chain has TRBV5-1 and TRBJ2-1; D is ambiguous. The CDR3 runs 15 residues. The V gene's germline CDR1 is SGHRS and CDR2 YFSETQ. The V end was cut by 0 bases, the J end by 4 bases, with 11 bases between. This CDR3 reads CASSLEFRLYNEQFF. The CDR3 DNA reads TGCGCCAGCAGCTTGGAGTTCCGCCTTTACAATGAGCAGTTCTTC.

The V gene is TRBV4-3, the J gene TRBJ1-2; 10 nucleotides match TRBD1. The CDR3 covers 14 residues. The V and J ends lost 0 bases and 8 bases, in that order; junction bases with no gene match: 3. The germline V gene encodes CDR1 LGHNA and CDR2 YSLEER. Here the CDR3 DNA reads TGCGCCAGCAGCCAAGACGCGACAGGGGGCGGCTACACCTTC. It codes for CASSQDATGGGYTF.

This clonotype was detected ten times or more. The chain uses TRBV20-1 and TRBJ2-3, with a possible D match to TRBD2 (5 bases). Trimming pared 2 bases from V and 0 bases from J, leaving 12 bases between. The CDR3 extends over 15 amino acids. Germline CDR1 reads DFQATT; CDR2 reads SNEGSKA (reference sequence). The chain's CDR3 is CSARLGGSSTDTQYF. CDR3 DNA sequence: TGCAGTGCTAGACTCGGCGGGTCTAGCACAGATACGCAGTATTTT.

This clonotype was counted ten times or more. The rearrangement uses TRBV6-5 and TRBJ1-2; 7 bases are shared with TRBD1. Germline loops: CDR1 MNHEY, CDR2 SVGAGI. CDR3 length: 13 residues. V shed 4 bases, J shed 7 bases, and the junction held 6 bases outside the gene matches. CDR3 sequence (DNA): TGTGCCAGCAGTTCGACAGGGCAAGTTGGCTACACCTTC. It translates to CASSSTGQVGYTF.

This clonotype was picked up many times. V usage is TRBV6-2 or TRBV6-3 and J usage is TRBJ2-3; possible D gene TRBD2, 6 bases. CDR3 size: 16 residues. Germline lookup yields CDR1 MNHEY and CDR2 SVGEGT. The V and J ends lost 7 bases and 1 base respectively, with 18 bases between them. For the CDR3, the DNA is TGTGCCAGCACCCCCCGAGAGTGGGGGGGCACAGATACGCAGTATTTT. It specifies CASTPREWGGTDTQYF.

The sample holds many counts of this clonotype. V and J are TRBV7-9 and TRBJ1-4, with 10 bases aligning to TRBD1. The germline V gene has CDR1 SEHNR and CDR2 FQNEAQ (reference sequence). J gave up 8 bases and V 11 bases, and 8 bases lay outside the gene matches. CDR3 length: 13 amino acids. Here the CDR3 reads CASTGTGDEKLFF. CDR3 bases: TGTGCCTCAACCGGGACAGGGGACGAAAAACTGTTTTTT. The entire variable domain, with the rest obtained from reference TRBV7-9 and TRBJ1-4, is as follows: DTGVSQNPRHKITKRGQNVTFRCDPISEHNRLYWYRQTLGQGPEFLTYFQNEAQLEKSRLLSDRFSAERPKGSFSTLEIQRTEQGDSAMYLCASTGTGDEKLFFGSGTQLSVL.

The J gene is TRBJ2-2, the V gene TRBV20-1, with a possible D match to TRBD1 (5 bases). V shed 0 bases and J shed 3 bases, with 11 bases lying between them. CDR3 size: 15 residues. Per the germline V gene, CDR1 is DFQATT and CDR2 is SNEGSKA (reference sequence). The CDR3 DNA is TGCAGTGCTAGAGATTCAGGGCAGGACACCGGGGAGCTGTTTTTT. It codes for CSARDSGQDTGELFF.

This clonotype has a count of ten or more. The chain recombines TRBV2 with TRBJ1-1; D remains ambiguous. CDR3 length equals 13 residues. Trimming pared 9 bases from V and 0 bases from J, leaving 11 bases between. CDR1 and CDR2 (germline): SNHLY, FYNNEI. The CDR3 here is CARLSSVNTEAFF. The CDR3 DNA reads TGTGCCAGGTTATCCTCGGTGAACACTGAAGCTTTCTTT.

This rearrangement joins TRBV15 to TRBJ1-1; no reliable D call. The V gene's germline CDR1 is LNHNV and CDR2 YYDKDF (reference sequence). The CDR3 runs to 13 residues. The ends were cut back, 10 bases at V and 5 bases at J, with 17 bases in the middle. The CDR3 DNA follows: TGTGCCAGCCGAAGACAAAGGGAAACTGAAGCTTTCTTT. It is translated as CASRRQRETEAFF.